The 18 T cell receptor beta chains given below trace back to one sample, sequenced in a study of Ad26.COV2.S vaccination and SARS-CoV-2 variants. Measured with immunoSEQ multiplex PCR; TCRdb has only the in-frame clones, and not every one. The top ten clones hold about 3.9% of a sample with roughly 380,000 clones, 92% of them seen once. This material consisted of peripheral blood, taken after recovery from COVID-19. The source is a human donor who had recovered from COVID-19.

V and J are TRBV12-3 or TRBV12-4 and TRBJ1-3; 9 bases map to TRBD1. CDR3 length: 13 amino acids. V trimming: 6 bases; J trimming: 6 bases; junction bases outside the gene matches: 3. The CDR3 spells CASSRTGENTIYF. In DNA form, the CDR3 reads TGTGCCAGCAGCAGGACAGGGGAAAACACCATATATTTT.

CDR3: CASSSRQGAEQPQHF. CDR3 sequence (DNA): TGTGCCAGCAGTTCCCGACAGGGGGCTGAGCAGCCCCAGCATTTT. The chain employs TRBV27 and TRBJ1-5; 10 bases fit TRBD1. J was trimmed by 7 bases and V by 4 bases; bases with no gene match: 7. This CDR3 is 15 amino acids long. Germline CDR1 is MNHEY and CDR2 is SMNVEV (reference sequence).

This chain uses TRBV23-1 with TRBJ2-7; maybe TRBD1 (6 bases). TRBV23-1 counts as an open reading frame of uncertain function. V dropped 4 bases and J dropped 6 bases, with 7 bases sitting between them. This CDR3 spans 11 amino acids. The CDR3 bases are TGCGCCAGCAGTCGCAGGGGCGAGCAGTACTTC. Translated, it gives CASSRRGEQYF.

CDR3 DNA sequence: TGTGCCAGCAGCTTAACAAGCGGGGGGGGTCAAGAGACCCAGTACTTC. Its translation is CASSLTSGGGQETQYF. The genes are TRBV7-2 and TRBJ2-5, with 10 bases lining up with TRBD2. The CDR3 sequence is 16 residues long. In germline, CDR1 is SGHTA, CDR2 FQGNSA. V shed 2 bases and J 2 bases; nucleotides not matched to a gene: 5.

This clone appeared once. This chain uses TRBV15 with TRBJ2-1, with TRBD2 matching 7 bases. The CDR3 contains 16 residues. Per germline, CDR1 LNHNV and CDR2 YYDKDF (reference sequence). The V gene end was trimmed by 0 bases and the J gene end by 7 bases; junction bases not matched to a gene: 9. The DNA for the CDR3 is TGTGCCACCAGCAGAGATGCGAGCGGGGTTAGGAATGAGCAGTTCTTC. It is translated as CATSRDASGVRNEQFF.

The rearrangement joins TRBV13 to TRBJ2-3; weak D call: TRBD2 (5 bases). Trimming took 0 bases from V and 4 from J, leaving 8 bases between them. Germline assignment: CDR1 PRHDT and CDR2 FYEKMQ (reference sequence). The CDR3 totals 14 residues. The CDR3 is CASSLGRAADTQYF. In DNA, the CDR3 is TGTGCCAGCAGCTTAGGGAGGGCAGCAGATACGCAGTATTTT.

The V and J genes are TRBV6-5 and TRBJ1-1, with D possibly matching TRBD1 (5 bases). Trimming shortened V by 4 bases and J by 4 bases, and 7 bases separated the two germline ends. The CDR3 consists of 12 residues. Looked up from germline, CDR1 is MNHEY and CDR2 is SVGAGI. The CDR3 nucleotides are TGTGCCAGCAGTTTTGGGGGCACTGAAGCTTTCTTT. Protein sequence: CASSFGGTEAFF.

CDR3 amino acids: CATAPISNQPQHF. Here the CDR3 DNA reads TGTGCCACCGCTCCGATAAGCAATCAGCCCCAGCATTTT. V usage is TRBV10-3 and J usage is TRBJ1-5; the D is unclear. V was pared by 10 bases and J by 1 base, with 11 bases between. CDR3 length: 13 amino acids. Germline V gene lookup returns CDR1 ENHRY and CDR2 SYGVKD.

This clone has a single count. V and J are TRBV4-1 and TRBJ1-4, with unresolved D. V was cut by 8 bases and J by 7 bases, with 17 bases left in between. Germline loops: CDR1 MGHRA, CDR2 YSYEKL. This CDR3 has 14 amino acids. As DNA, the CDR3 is TGCGCCAGCGGCGAACGTGGACCCCTTGAAAAACTGTTTTTT. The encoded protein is CASGERGPLEKLFF.

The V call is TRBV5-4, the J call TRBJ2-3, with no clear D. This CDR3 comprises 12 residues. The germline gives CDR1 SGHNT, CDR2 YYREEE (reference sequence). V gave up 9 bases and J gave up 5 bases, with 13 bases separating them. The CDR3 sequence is CAIQTPLDTQYF. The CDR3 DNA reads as TGTGCCATCCAAACACCCTTAGATACGCAGTATTTT.

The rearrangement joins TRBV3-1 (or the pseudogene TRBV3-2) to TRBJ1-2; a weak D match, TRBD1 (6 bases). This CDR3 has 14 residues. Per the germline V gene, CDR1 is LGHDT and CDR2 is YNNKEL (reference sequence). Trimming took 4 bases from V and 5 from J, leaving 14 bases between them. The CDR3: CASSPQGRLYGYTF. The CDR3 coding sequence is TGTGCCAGCAGCCCCCAGGGGCGCTTGTATGGCTACACCTTC.

The chain's CDR3 is CATSDARTPYNEQFF. The CDR3, as DNA: TGTGCCACCAGTGATGCCAGGACACCCTACAATGAGCAGTTCTTC. The V and J genes are TRBV24-1 and TRBJ2-1; D perhaps matches TRBD1 (5 bases). The CDR3 length is 15 residues. Trimming pared 3 bases from V and 2 bases from J, leaving 10 bases between. CDR1 and CDR2 from the germline V gene are KGHDR and SFDVKD.

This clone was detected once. This CDR3 reads CASSLVPDYGYTF. As DNA, the CDR3 is TGTGCCAGCAGCTTAGTCCCGGACTATGGCTACACCTTC. The rearrangement links TRBV7-9 to TRBJ1-2; D remains unclear. The CDR3 has 13 residues. Germline loops: CDR1 SEHNR, CDR2 FQNEAQ (reference sequence). V dropped 1 base and J dropped 3 bases, with 6 bases sitting between them. The full variable domain, its missing parts supplied by reference TRBV7-9 and TRBJ1-2, is DTGVSQNPRHKITKRGQNVTFRCDPISEHNRLYWYRQTLGQGPEFLTYFQNEAQLEKSRLLSDRFSAERPKGSFSTLEIQRTEQGDSAMYLCASSLVPDYGYTFGSGTRLTVV.

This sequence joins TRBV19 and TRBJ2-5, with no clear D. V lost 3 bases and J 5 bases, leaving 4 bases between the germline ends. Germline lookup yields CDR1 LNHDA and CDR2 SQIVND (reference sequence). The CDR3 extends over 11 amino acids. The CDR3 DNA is TGTGCCAGTAGTATCGCCGAGACCCAGTACTTC. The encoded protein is CASSIAETQYF.

As DNA, the CDR3 is TGTGCCAGCAGTTACTCGGACGGTTACAATGAGCAGTTCTTC. Translating it yields CASSYSDGYNEQFF. The chain links TRBV6-5 to TRBJ2-1; D ambiguous. In germline, CDR1 is MNHEY, CDR2 SVGAGI. The CDR3 spans 14 residues. V lost 0 bases to trimming and J lost 4 bases, with 7 bases between them.

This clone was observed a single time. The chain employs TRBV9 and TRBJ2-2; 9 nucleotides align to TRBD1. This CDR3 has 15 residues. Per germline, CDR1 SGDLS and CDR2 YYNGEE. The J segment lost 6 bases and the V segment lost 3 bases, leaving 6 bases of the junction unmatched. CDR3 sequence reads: CASSATTGGPGELFF. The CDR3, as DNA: TGTGCCAGCAGCGCCACGACAGGGGGGCCCGGGGAGCTGTTTTTT.

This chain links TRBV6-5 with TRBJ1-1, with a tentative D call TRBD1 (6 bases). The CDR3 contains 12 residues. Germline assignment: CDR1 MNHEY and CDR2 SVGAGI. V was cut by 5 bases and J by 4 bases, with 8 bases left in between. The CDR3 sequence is CASSLRGTEAFF. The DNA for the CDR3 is TGTGCCAGCAGTCTCAGGGGCACTGAAGCTTTCTTT.

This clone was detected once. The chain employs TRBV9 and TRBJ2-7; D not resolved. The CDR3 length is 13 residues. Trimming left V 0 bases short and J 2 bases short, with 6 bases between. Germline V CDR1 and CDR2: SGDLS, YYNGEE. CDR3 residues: CASSVEGPYEQYF. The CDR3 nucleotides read TGTGCCAGCAGCGTAGAGGGTCCCTACGAGCAGTACTTC.